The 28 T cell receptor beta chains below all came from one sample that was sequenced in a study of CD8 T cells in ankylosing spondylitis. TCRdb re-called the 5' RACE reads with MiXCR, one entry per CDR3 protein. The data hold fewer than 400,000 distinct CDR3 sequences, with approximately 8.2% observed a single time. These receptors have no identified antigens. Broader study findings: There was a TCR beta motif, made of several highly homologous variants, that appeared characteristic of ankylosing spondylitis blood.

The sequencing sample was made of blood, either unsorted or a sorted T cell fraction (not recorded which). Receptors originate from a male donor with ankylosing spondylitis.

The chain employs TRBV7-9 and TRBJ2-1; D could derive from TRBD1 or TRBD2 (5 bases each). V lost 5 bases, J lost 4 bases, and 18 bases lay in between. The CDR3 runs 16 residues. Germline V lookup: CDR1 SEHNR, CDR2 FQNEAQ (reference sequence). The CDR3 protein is CASSHPTAGTYNEQFF. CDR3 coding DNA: TGTGCCAGCAGCCATCCGACTGCCGGGACGTACAATGAGCAGTTCTTC.

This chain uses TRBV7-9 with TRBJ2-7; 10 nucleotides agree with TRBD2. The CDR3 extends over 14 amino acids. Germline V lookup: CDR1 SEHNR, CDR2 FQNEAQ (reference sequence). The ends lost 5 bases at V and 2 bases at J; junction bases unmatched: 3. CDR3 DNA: TGTGCCAGCAGCAGGACTAGCGGAACCTACGAGCAGTACTTC. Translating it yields CASSRTSGTYEQYF.

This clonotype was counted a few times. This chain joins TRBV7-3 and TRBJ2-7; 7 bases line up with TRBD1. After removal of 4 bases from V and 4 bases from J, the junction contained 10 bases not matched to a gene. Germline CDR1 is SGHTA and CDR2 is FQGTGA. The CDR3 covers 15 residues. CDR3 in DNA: TGTGCCAGCAGCTCTCGGGCAGGGGGTGGGTACGAGCAGTACTTC. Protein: CASSSRAGGGYEQYF.

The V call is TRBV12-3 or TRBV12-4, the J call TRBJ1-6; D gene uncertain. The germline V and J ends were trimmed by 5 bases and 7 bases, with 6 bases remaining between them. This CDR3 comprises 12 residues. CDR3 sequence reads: CASSTQNSPLHF. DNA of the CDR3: TGTGCCAGCAGTACCCAGAATTCACCCCTCCACTTT.

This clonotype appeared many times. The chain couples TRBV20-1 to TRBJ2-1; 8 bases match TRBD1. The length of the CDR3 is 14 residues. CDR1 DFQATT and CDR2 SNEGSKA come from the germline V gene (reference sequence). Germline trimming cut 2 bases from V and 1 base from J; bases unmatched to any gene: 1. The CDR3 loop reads CSARQGASYNEQFF. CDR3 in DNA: TGCAGTGCTAGACAGGGGGCGTCCTACAATGAGCAGTTCTTC.

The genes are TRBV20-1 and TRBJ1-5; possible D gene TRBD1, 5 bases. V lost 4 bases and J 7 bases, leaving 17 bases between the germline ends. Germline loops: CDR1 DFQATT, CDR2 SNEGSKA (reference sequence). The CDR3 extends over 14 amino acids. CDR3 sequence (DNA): TGCAGTGCTATCGGGACGACCCGTAACCAGCCCCAGCATTTT. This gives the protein CSAIGTTRNQPQHF.

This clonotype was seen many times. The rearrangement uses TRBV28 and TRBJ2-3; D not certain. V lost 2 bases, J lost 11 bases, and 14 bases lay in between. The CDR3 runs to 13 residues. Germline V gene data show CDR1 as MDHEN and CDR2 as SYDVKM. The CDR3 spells CASSLPQAREQYF. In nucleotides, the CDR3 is TGTGCCAGCAGTTTACCCCAAGCTCGAGAGCAGTATTTT.

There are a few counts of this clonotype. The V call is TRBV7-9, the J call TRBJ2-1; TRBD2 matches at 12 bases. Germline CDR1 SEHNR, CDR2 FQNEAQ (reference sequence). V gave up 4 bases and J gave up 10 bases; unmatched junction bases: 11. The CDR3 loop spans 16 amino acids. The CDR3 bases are TGTGCCAGCAGCTCCCGACTAGCGGGAGAATCGAGAGAGCAGTTCTTC. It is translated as CASSSRLAGESREQFF.

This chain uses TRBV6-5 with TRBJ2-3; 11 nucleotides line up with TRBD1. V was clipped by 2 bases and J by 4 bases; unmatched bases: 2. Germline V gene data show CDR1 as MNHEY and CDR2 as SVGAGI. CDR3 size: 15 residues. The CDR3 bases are TGTGCCAGCAGTTACGGGACAGGGGGACCAGATACGCAGTATTTT. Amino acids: CASSYGTGGPDTQYF.

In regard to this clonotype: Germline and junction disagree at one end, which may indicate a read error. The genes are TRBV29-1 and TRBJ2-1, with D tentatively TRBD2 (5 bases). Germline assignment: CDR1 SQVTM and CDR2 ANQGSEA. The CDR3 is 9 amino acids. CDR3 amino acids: CSVDRTLPF. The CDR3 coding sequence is TGCAGCGTTGATAGGACTCTACCCTTC.

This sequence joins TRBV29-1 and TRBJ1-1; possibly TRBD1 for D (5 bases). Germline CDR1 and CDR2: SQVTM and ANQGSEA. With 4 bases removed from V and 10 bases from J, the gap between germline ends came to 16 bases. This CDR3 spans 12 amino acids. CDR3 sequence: CSVVGAGSGAFF. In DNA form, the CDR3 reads TGCAGCGTTGTCGGGGCAGGCTCGGGAGCTTTCTTT.

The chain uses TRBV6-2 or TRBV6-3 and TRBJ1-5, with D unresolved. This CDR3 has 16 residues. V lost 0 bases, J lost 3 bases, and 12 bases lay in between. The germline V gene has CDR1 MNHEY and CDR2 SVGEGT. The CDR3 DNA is TGTGCCAGCAGTTACTCGGGCCCCCAGGCCAATCAGCCCCAGCATTTT. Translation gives CASSYSGPQANQPQHF.

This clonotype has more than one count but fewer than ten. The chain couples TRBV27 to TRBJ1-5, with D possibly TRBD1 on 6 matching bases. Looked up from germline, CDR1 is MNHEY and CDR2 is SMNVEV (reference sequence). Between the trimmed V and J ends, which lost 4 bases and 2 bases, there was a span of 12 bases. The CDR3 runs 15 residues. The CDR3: CASSYRGVGNQPQHF. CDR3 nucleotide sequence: TGTGCCAGCAGTTATAGGGGGGTGGGCAATCAGCCCCAGCATTTT.

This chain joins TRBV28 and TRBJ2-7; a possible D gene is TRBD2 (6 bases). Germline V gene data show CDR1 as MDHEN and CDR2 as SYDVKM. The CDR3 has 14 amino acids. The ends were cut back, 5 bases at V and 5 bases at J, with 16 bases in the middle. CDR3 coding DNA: TGTGCCAGCAGTCGGGACTTTCTGGGGGACGAGCAGTACTTC. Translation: CASSRDFLGDEQYF. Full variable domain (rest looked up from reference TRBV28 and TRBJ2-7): DVKVTQSSRYLVKRTGEKVFLECVQDMDHENMFWYRQDPGLGLRLIYFSYDVKMKEKGDIPEGYSVSREKKERFSLILESASTNQTSMYLCASSRDFLGDEQYFGPGTRLTVT.

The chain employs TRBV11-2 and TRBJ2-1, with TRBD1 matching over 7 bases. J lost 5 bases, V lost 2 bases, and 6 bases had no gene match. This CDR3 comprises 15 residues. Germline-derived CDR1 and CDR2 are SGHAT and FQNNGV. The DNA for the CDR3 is TGTGCCAGCAGCTTAAATACAGGGGCCCACAATGAGCAGTTCTTC. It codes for CASSLNTGAHNEQFF.

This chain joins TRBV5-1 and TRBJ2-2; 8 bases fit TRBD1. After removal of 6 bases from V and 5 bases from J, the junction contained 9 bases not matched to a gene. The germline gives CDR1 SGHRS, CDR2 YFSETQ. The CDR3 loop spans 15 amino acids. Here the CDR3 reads CASTPDRGETGELFF. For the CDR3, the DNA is TGCGCCAGCACCCCAGACAGGGGCGAAACCGGGGAGCTGTTTTTT.

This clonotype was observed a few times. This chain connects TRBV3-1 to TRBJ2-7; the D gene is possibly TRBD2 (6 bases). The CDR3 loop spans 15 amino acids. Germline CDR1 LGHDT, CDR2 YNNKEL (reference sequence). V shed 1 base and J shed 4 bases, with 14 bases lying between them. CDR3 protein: CASSQGRSGRYEQYF. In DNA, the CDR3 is TGTGCCAGCAGCCAAGGGAGGAGCGGGCGGTACGAGCAGTACTTC.

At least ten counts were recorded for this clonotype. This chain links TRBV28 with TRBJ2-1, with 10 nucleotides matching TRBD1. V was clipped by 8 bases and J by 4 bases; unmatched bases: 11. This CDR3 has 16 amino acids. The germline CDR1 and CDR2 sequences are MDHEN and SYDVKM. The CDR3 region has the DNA TGTGCCAGCCGGCTGATGGGACAGGGGTATTACAATGAGCAGTTCTTC. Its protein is CASRLMGQGYYNEQFF.

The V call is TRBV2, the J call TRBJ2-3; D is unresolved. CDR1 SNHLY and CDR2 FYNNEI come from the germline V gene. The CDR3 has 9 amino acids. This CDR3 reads CGGLDTQYF. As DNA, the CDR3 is TGTGGAGGTTTAGATACGCAGTATTTT. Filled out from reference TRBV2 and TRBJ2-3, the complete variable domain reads EPEVTQTPSHQVTQMGQEVILRCVPISNHLYFYWYRQILGQKVEFLVSFYNNEISEKSEIFDDQFSVERPDGSNFTLKIRSTKLEDSAMYFCGGLDTQYFGPGTRLTVL.

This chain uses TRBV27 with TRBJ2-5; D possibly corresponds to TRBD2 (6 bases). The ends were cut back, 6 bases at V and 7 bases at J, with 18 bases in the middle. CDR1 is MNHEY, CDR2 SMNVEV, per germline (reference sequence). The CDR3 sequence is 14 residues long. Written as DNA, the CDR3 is TGTGCCAGCAGATCGGGACTCCGACCGGGGACCCAGTACTTC. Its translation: CASRSGLRPGTQYF.

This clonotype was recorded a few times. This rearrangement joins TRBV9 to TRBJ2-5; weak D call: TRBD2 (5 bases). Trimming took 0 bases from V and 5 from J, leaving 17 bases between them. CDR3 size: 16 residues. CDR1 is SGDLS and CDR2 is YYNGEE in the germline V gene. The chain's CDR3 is CASSVGGEGFRETQYF. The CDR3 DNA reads TGTGCCAGCAGCGTAGGGGGAGAAGGGTTCAGGGAGACCCAGTACTTC.

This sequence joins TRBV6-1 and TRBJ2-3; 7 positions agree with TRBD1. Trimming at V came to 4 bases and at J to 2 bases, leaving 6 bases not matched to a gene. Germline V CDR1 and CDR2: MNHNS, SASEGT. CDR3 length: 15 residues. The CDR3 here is CASSVRDSYTDTQYF. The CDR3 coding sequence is TGTGCCAGCAGTGTCCGGGACAGCTACACAGATACGCAGTATTTT.

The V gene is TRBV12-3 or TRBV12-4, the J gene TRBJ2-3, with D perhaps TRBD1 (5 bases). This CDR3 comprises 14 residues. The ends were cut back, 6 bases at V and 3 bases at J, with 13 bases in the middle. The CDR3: CASSHIRQTDTQYF. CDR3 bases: TGTGCCAGCAGCCACATACGACAGACAGATACGCAGTATTTT.

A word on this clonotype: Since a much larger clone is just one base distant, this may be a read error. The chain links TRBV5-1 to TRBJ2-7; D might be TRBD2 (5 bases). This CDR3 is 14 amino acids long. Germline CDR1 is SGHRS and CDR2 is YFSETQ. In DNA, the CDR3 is TGCGCCAGCAGACCCCCCGGGATCCAGAACGAGCAGAACTTC. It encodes CASRPPGIQNEQNF.

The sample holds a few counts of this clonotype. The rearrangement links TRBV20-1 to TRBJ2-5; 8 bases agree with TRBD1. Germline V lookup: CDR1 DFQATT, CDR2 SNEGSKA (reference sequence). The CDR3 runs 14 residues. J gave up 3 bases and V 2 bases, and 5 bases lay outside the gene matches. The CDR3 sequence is CSARPDRGEETQYF. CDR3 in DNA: TGCAGTGCTAGACCTGACAGGGGAGAAGAGACCCAGTACTTC.

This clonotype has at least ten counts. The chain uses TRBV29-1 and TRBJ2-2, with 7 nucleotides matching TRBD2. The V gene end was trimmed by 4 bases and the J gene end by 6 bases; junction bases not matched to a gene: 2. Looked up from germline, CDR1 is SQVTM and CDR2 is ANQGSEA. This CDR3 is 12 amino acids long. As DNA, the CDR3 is TGCAGCGTTGTCCTAGCGGCCGGGGAGCTGTTTTTT. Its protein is CSVVLAAGELFF.

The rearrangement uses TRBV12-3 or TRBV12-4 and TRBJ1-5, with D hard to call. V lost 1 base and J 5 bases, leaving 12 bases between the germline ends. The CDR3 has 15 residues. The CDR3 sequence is CASSLDFQGDQPQHF. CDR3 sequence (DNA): TGTGCCAGCAGTTTAGACTTCCAAGGCGATCAGCCCCAGCATTTT.

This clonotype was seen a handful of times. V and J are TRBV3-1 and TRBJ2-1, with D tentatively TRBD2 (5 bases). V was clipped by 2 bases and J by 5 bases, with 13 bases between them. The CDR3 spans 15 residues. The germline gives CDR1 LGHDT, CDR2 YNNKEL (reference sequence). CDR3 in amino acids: CASSQSGLQNNEQFF. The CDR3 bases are TGTGCCAGCAGCCAAAGCGGACTGCAGAACAATGAGCAGTTCTTC.